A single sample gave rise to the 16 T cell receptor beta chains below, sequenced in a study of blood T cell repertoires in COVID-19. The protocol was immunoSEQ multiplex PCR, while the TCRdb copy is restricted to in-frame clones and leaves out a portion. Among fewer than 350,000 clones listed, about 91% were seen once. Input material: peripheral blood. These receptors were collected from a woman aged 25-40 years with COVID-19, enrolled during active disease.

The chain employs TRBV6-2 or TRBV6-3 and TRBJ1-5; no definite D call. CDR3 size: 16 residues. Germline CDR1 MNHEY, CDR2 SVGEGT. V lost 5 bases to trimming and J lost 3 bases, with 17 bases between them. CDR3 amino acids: CASSRLGGEVNQPQHF. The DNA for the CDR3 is TGTGCCAGCAGTAGACTCGGAGGCGAGGTCAATCAGCCCCAGCATTTT.

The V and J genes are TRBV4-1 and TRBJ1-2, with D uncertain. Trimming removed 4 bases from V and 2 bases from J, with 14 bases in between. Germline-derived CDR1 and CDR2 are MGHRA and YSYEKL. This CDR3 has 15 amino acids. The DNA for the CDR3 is TGCGCCAGCAGCCTCGGCCTAGCGTCGAACTATGGCTACACCTTC. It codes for CASSLGLASNYGYTF.

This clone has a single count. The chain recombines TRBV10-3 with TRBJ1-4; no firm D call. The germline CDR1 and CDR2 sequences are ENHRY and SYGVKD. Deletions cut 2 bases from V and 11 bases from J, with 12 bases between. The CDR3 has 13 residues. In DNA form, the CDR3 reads TGTGCCATCAGTGAGAGCGCCGCTCCGAAACTGTTTTTT. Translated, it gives CAISESAAPKLFF.

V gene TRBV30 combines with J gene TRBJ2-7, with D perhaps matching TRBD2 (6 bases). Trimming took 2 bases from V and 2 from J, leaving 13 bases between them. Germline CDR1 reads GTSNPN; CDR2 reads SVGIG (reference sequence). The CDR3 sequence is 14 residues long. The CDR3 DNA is TGTGCCTGGAGTAGCGGGCTTGCGACCTACGAGCAGTACTTC. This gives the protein CAWSSGLATYEQYF.

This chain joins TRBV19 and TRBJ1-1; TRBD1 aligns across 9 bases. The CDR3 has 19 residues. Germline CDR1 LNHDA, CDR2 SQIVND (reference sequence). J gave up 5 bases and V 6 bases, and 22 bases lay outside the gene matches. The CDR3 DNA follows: TGTGCCAGTAGCACCAAAACCGTAACCCTGTACGACAGGGGGACTGAAGCTTTCTTT. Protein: CASSTKTVTLYDRGTEAFF.

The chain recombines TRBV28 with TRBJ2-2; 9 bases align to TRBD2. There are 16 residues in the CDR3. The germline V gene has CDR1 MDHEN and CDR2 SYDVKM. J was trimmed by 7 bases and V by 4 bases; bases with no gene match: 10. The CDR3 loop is CASSSILAGGHGELFF. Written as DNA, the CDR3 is TGTGCCAGCAGTTCAATCTTGGCGGGGGGGCACGGGGAGCTGTTTTTT.

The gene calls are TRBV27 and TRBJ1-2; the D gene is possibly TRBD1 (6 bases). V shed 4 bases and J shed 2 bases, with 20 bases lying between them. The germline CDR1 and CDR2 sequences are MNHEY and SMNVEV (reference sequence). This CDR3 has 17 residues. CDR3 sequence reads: CASSSTGRGAQNYGYTF. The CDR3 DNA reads TGTGCCAGCAGTTCCACCGGGCGGGGGGCGCAAAACTATGGCTACACCTTC.

Here the CDR3 DNA reads TGCGCCAGCAGCTTGGAGCTCACCACTGAAGCTTTCTTT. It encodes CASSLELTTEAFF. The chain couples TRBV5-1 to TRBJ1-1, with unresolved D. This CDR3 contains 13 residues. Germline lookup yields CDR1 SGHRS and CDR2 YFSETQ. Trimming took 0 bases from V and 4 from J, leaving 7 bases between them.

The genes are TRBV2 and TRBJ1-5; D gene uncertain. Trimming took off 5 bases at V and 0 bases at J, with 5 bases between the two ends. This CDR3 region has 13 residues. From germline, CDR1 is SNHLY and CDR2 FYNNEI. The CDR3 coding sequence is TGTGCCAGCAGTACTTTTAGCAATCAGCCCCAGCATTTT. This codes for CASSTFSNQPQHF.

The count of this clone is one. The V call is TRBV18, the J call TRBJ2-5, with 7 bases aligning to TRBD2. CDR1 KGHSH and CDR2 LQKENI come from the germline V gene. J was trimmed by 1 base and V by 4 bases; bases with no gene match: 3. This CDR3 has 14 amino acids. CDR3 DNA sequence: TGTGCCAGCTCACAGTCTAGCGGCCAAGAGACCCAGTACTTC. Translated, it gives CASSQSSGQETQYF.

The CDR3, as DNA: TGTGCCAGCAGCTTAGATAGAAGGACAGGGAGGAACACTGAAGCTTTCTTT. Its protein is CASSLDRRTGRNTEAFF. The chain links TRBV11-2 to TRBJ1-1; TRBD1 aligns across 8 bases. V shed 0 bases, J shed 1 base, and the junction held 7 bases outside the gene matches. This CDR3 has 17 amino acids. CDR1 is SGHAT, CDR2 FQNNGV, per germline.

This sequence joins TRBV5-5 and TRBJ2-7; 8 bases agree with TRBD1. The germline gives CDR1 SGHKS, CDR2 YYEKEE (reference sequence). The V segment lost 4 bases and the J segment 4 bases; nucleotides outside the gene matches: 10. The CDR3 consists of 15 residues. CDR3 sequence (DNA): TGTGCCAGCAGCGTCCTACAGGGGGGAATTTACGAGCAGTACTTC. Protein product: CASSVLQGGIYEQYF.

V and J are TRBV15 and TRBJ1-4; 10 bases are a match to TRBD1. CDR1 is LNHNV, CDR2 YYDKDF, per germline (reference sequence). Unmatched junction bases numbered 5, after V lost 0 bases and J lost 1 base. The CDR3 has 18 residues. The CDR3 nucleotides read TGTGCCACCAGCAGAGACCGGACAGGGGGTGAAACTAATGAAAAACTGTTTTTT. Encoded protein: CATSRDRTGGETNEKLFF. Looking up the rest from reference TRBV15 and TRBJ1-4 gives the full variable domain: DAMVIQNPRYQVTQFGKPVTLSCSQTLNHNVMYWYQQKSSQAPKLLFHYYDKDFNNEADTPDNFQSRRPNTSFCFLDIRSPGLGDTAMYLCATSRDRTGGETNEKLFFGSGTQLSVL.

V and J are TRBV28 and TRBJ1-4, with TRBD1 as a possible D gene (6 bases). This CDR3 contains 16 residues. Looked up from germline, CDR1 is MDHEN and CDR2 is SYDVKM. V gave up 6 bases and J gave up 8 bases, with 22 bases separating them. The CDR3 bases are TGTGCCAGCAGCGCTGGGGGAACAGGGTTTAGGGAAAAACTGTTTTTT. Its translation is CASSAGGTGFREKLFF. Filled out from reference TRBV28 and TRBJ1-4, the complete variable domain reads DVKVTQSSRYLVKRTGEKVFLECVQDMDHENMFWYRQDPGLGLRLIYFSYDVKMKEKGDIPEGYSVSREKKERFSLILESASTNQTSMYLCASSAGGTGFREKLFFGSGTQLSVL.

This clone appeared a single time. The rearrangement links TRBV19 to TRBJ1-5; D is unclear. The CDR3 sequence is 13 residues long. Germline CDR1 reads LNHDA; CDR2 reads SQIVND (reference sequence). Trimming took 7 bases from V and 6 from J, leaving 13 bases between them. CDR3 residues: CASTSWAFQPQHF. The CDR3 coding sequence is TGTGCCAGTACCTCATGGGCGTTTCAGCCCCAGCATTTT.

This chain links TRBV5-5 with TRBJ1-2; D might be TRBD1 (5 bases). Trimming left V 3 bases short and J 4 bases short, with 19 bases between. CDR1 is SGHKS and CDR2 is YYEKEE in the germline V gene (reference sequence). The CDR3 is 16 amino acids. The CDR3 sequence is CASSSGTAGRFYGYTF. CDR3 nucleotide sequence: TGTGCCAGCAGCTCTGGCACGGCAGGGAGGTTCTATGGCTACACCTTC.